The TCR beta chain under discussion was sequenced for a study of PD-L1 blockade in urothelial cancer. On the study more broadly: From 0 to 3 prior chemotherapy regimens had been given to the patients.

Produced via immunoSEQ multiplex PCR; TCRdb's table is partial and in-frame only. The table lists tens of thousands of clones, 70% to 90% of them singletons. Time point meaning: peripheral blood 6 weeks after treatment start. Urothelial carcinoma affected the patients, and it was locally advanced or metastatic. CDR3 size: 15 residues. With 4 bases clipped from V and 7 bases from J, the junction kept 8 bases outside the gene matches. Germline-derived CDR1 and CDR2 are WNHNN and SYGVQD (reference sequence). The sample was PBMCs, taken around atezolizumab (anti-PD-L1) treatment. The receptor was isolated from a man aged 50 to 60 with urothelial cancer. V usage is TRBV10-1 and J usage is TRBJ2-3; 10 bases line up with TRBD2. CDR3 loop: CASSGTASGGYTQYF. The CDR3 nucleotides read TGCGCCAGCAGTGGGACGGCTAGCGGGGGTTATACGCAGTATTTT.